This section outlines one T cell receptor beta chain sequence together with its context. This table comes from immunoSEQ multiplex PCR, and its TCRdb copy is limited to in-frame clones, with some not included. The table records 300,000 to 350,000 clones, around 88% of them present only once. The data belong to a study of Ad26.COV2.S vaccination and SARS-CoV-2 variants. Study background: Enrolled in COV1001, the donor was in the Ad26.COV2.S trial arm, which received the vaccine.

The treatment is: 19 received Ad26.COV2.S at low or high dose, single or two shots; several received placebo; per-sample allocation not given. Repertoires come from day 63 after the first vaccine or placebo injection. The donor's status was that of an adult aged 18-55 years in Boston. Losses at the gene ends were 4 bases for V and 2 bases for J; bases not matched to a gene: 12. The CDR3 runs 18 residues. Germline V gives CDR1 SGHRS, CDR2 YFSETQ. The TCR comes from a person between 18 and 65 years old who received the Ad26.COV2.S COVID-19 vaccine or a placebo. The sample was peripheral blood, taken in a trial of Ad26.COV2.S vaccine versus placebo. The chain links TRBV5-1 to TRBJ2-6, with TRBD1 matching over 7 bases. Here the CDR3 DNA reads TGCGCCAGCAGCCAAGGCAGGGGGATACGCGCTGGGGCCAACGTCCTGACTTTC. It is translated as CASSQGRGIRAGANVLTF.